Each of the 6 T cell receptor beta chains below was sequenced from the same sample in a study of shared T cell receptors in the human thymus. The table came from immunoSEQ multiplex PCR; TCRdb's copy has only in-frame clones and leaves some out. The data show approximately 660,000 clones, roughly 88% seen once. The same specimen was also included in a second study, on human thymus T cells.

Material for sequencing was thymocytes. These TCRs come from a boy in the first two years of life with a congenital heart defect.

The rearrangement links TRBV29-1 to TRBJ1-2, with D possibly TRBD1 on 6 matching bases. This CDR3 has 16 amino acids. The V gene lost 7 bases and the J gene lost 3 bases, with 24 bases spanning the gap. CDR1 SQVTM and CDR2 ANQGSEA come from the germline V gene. Written as DNA, the CDR3 is TGCAGCGCCTTAATTGTTGCTCCGCCAGGGGACTATGGCTACACCTTC. Encoded protein: CSALIVAPPGDYGYTF.

The J gene is TRBJ2-5, the V gene TRBV5-1; maybe TRBD2 (6 bases). Trimming pared 3 bases from V and 0 bases from J, leaving 15 bases between. Germline V gene sequence: CDR1 SGHRS, CDR2 YFSETQ. The CDR3 covers 16 residues. CDR3 region: CASSWRGPSDQETQYF. The CDR3 DNA follows: TGCGCCAGCAGCTGGCGGGGTCCCTCCGACCAAGAGACCCAGTACTTC.

This sequence joins TRBV15 and TRBJ2-5; 16 bases match TRBD2. J was trimmed by 5 bases and V by 3 bases; bases with no gene match: 15. CDR1 and CDR2 (germline): LNHNV, YYDKDF (reference sequence). The CDR3 runs to 20 residues. The CDR3 DNA follows: TGTGCCACCAGCAGGGGCAACGCAGGGACTAGCGGGAGGGCCGGGGAGACCCAGTACTTC. It encodes CATSRGNAGTSGRAGETQYF.

The chain carries TRBV7-6 and TRBJ2-7; 7 nucleotides line up with TRBD2. This CDR3 region has 16 residues. In germline, CDR1 is SGHVS, CDR2 FNYEAQ. The V and J ends lost 3 bases and 3 bases, in that order; junction bases with no gene match: 11. The CDR3 sequence is CASSLRELASDYEQYF. The CDR3 nucleotides read TGTGCCAGCAGCTTGCGAGAACTAGCGTCCGACTACGAGCAGTACTTC.

CDR3: CASVPTGTSGRAGNEQFF. In DNA form, the CDR3 reads TGCGCCAGCGTCCCGACCGGGACTAGCGGGAGGGCCGGGAATGAGCAGTTCTTC. This rearrangement joins TRBV5-1 to TRBJ2-1, with 16 bases lining up with TRBD2. The CDR3 is made up of 18 amino acids. Germline CDR1 SGHRS, CDR2 YFSETQ. V gave up 7 bases and J gave up 7 bases; unmatched junction bases: 14.

This rearrangement joins TRBV28 to TRBJ2-7; TRBD2 aligns across 10 bases. With 7 bases clipped from V and 4 bases from J, the junction kept 13 bases outside the gene matches. Germline assignment: CDR1 MDHEN and CDR2 SYDVKM. This CDR3 has 16 amino acids. CDR3 nucleotide sequence: TGTGCCAGCATCGGGGGGGCGGCTAGCGGGAGTTACGAGCAGTACTTC. Residues: CASIGGAASGSYEQYF.